This T cell receptor beta chain was documented in a study of shared clonotypes between healthy human individuals. Trimming pared 5 bases from V and 6 bases from J, leaving 9 bases between. The CDR3 is made up of 12 amino acids. CDR1 and CDR2 from the germline V gene are SGHVS and FQNEAQ. The protocol was immunoSEQ multiplex PCR, while the TCRdb copy is restricted to in-frame clones and leaves out a portion. The sample records some 530,000 clones, 81% being singletons. There were no recent acute infections or vaccinations among the donors, who were healthy HIV-negative adults. Adults of Caucasian background living in Nashville, Tennessee made up all donors. Samples left unsorted employed about 90 million PBMCs for genomic DNA.

Sequenced sample: PBMCs. The sequence was obtained from a woman between 35 and 50 years old in good health. Some clones in this sample may be carry-over from other donors' samples. The chain couples TRBV7-8 to TRBJ2-3, with no clear D. This CDR3 reads CASSQTQDTQYF. The CDR3 DNA follows: TGTGCCAGCAGCCAAACACAGGATACGCAGTATTTT. Filled out from reference TRBV7-8 and TRBJ2-3, the complete variable domain reads GAGVSQSPRYKVAKRGQDVALRCDPISGHVSLFWYQQALGQGPEFLTYFQNEAQLDKSGLPSDRFFAERPEGSVSTLKIQRTQQEDSAVYLCASSQTQDTQYFGPGTRLTVL.